The 31 T cell receptor beta chains given below trace back to one sample, sequenced in a study of tumor and adjacent non-tumor tissue in lung cancer. No cell sorting was done before RNA was extracted from the tissue. A modified ARM-PCR protocol with three rounds of nested PCR amplified TCRbeta. From the multiplex PCR reads, TCRdb called clonotypes with MiXCR, one entry per CDR3 protein. The sample yields 120,000 or so distinct CDR3 sequences, approximately 66% seen once. Sequenced material: lung tumor tissue. All receptors derive from a man aged 30 to 39 with non-small cell lung cancer.

As concerns this clonotype: A much bigger clone sits one base away, suggesting this may be a read error. Here the CDR3 reads CRAGLAGADEQYF. DNA of the CDR3: TGCAGAGCCGGACTAGCGGGAGCTGACGAGCAGTACTTC. The V and J genes are TRBV20-1 and TRBJ2-7, with 13 positions matching TRBD2. The CDR3 consists of 13 residues. CDR1 and CDR2 (germline): DFQATT, SNEGSKA (reference sequence).

Notes on this clonotype: A clone one base away is much larger, so this may be a read error. The rearrangement joins TRBV10-3 to TRBJ2-3; possible D gene TRBD1, 6 bases. Germline V gene lookup returns CDR1 ENHRY and CDR2 SYGVKD. CDR3 length equals 14 residues. V was shortened by 10 bases and J by 2 bases, with 16 bases between the two germline ends. In DNA form, the CDR3 reads TGTGCCACCTCGTACAGGGCTATCACAGATACGCAGTATTTT. Its translation is CATSYRAITDTQYF.

Only one count was recorded for this clonotype. A much larger clone is a single base away; this may be a read error. J is TRBJ1-4 and V is TRBV29-1, with D possibly TRBD1 on 5 matching bases. Germline CDR1 SQVTM, CDR2 ANQGSEA. The CDR3 runs to 13 residues. CDR3 nucleotide sequence: TGCAGCCCGGGGACGAGGACGAATGAAAAACTGTATTTT. Amino acids: CSPGTRTNEKLYF.

This clonotype was picked up many times. The J gene is TRBJ2-4, the V gene TRBV6-5; TRBD1 agrees at 8 bases. The trim removed 6 bases at V and 1 base at J, leaving 5 bases unmatched. Looked up from germline, CDR1 is MNHEY and CDR2 is SVGAGI. The CDR3 loop spans 15 amino acids. The CDR3 here is CASSLQGAAKNIQYF. The CDR3 DNA reads TGTGCCAGCAGCCTTCAGGGGGCGGCCAAAAACATTCAGTACTTC.

Details on this clonotype: Sequence at one end of the junction differs from germline and may be a read error. The chain uses TRBV7-9 and TRBJ1-5, with TRBD1 identical over 8 bases. Germline CDR1 and CDR2: SEHNR and FQNEAQ (reference sequence). This CDR3 is built from 13 residues. CDR3 in DNA: TGTGCCAGCACTGCAGGGGGCCGTCAGCCCCTGCATTTT. Translated: CASTAGGRQPLHF.

This clonotype has ten or more counts. The chain uses TRBV4-2 and TRBJ2-1, with D tentatively TRBD2 (5 bases). The CDR3 is 17 residues long. Trimming shortened V by 3 bases and J by 0 bases, and 15 bases separated the two germline ends. Germline V gene sequence: CDR1 LGHNA, CDR2 YNFKEQ. CDR3 protein: CASSQGAELSSYNEQFF. The CDR3 DNA reads TGTGCCAGCAGCCAGGGAGCGGAACTGAGCTCCTACAATGAGCAGTTCTTC.

In the case of this clonotype: The conserved closing phenylalanine or tryptophan is absent in this CDR3, likely reflecting a read error. It is unclear where the CDR3 begins or ends on the DNA, so no DNA is shown, and the CDR3 is as TCRdb lists it. The chain couples TRBV5-5 to TRBJ1-5. The CDR3 has 13 residues if both end residues are counted. Germline CDR1 reads SGHKS; CDR2 reads YYEKEE (reference sequence). Here the CDR3 reads CASSTQRNQPQHS.

Worth noting for this clonotype: Given a much more abundant clone one base away, this may be a read error. The chain joins TRBV12-3 or TRBV12-4 to TRBJ2-7; no clear D. The CDR3 is 11 amino acids. Trimming took off 4 bases at V and 7 bases at J, with 8 bases between the two ends. The CDR3 region has the DNA TGTGCCAGCAGTTCCAGAGTGGAGCAGTACTTC. Protein sequence: CASSSRVEQYF.

Concerning this clonotype: This could be a read error, since a much larger clone is one nucleotide away. The chain has TRBV20-1 and TRBJ2-1, with D tentatively TRBD1 (5 bases). CDR3 length: 12 residues. Germline CDR1 reads DFQATT; CDR2 reads SNEGSKA (reference sequence). This chain's CDR3 is CSALTWGNEKFF. The CDR3 coding sequence is TGCAGTGCCCTAACCTGGGGCAATGAGAAGTTCTTC.

This clonotype was seen only a few times. The rearrangement uses TRBV7-9 and TRBJ2-2; D not resolved. CDR1 SEHNR and CDR2 FQNEAQ come from the germline V gene (reference sequence). V gave up 2 bases and J gave up 5 bases, with 15 bases separating them. This CDR3 spans 16 amino acids. The CDR3 region is CASSLLQTGSTGELFF. The DNA for the CDR3 is TGTGCCAGCAGCTTATTACAAACCGGAAGTACCGGGGAGCTGTTTTTT. The full variable domain, its missing parts supplied by reference TRBV7-9 and TRBJ2-2, is DTGVSQNPRHKITKRGQNVTFRCDPISEHNRLYWYRQTLGQGPEFLTYFQNEAQLEKSRLLSDRFSAERPKGSFSTLEIQRTEQGDSAMYLCASSLLQTGSTGELFFGEGSRLTVL.

This chain uses TRBV11-2 with TRBJ1-4, with D tentatively TRBD1 (6 bases). Trimming removed 4 bases at V and 9 bases at J, with 15 bases between. CDR1 and CDR2 (germline): SGHAT, FQNNGV. This CDR3 is 14 amino acids long. CDR3 nucleotides: TGTGCCAGCAGCTCCGCAGGACAGCTAAAAAAACTGTTTTTT. Amino acids: CASSSAGQLKKLFF.

Note on this clonotype: The CDR3 does not close with the conserved phenylalanine or tryptophan, likely indicating a read error. Here the CDR3 reads CASRETGARDADTQYL. The CDR3 coding sequence is TGTGCCAGCAGGGAGACTGGGGCCAGGGACGCAGATACGCAGTATTTA. The chain has TRBV12-3 or TRBV12-4 and TRBJ2-3, with D tentatively TRBD1 or TRBD2 (5 bases each). V shed 6 bases and J shed 4 bases, with 20 bases lying between them. This CDR3 has 16 residues.

This clonotype was seen at least ten times. The chain joins TRBV29-1 to TRBJ1-5; the D is unclear. The CDR3 consists of 13 residues. Trimming shortened V by 4 bases and J by 0 bases, and 7 bases separated the two germline ends. Germline V CDR1 and CDR2: SQVTM, ANQGSEA. CDR3 nucleotides: TGCAGCGTTGGCATGAATAGCAATCAGCCCCAGCATTTT. Translating gives CSVGMNSNQPQHF.

Remarks on this clonotype: A much larger clonotype is one base distant, so this may be a read error. The genes are TRBV5-1 and TRBJ2-2; 8 bases agree with TRBD1. The trim removed 3 bases at V and 7 bases at J, leaving 14 bases unmatched. This CDR3 is 17 amino acids long. CDR1 SGHRS and CDR2 YFSETQ come from the germline V gene. CDR3 amino acids: CASSWRECTGGIGELFF. Here the CDR3 DNA reads TGCGCCAGCAGCTGGAGGGAGTGTACAGGGGGTATCGGGGAGCTGTTTTTT.

For this clonotype: This could be a read error, since a much larger clone is one nucleotide away. V is TRBV11-1 and J is TRBJ1-2; 7 positions match TRBD1. CDR1 is SGHAT and CDR2 is FQDESV in the germline V gene (reference sequence). This CDR3 has 13 residues. CDR3: CVSSFRQGDGYTF. The DNA for the CDR3 is TGTGTCAGCAGCTTTCGACAGGGAGATGGCTACACCTTC.

V and J are TRBV6-1 and TRBJ2-3; D perhaps matches TRBD2 (7 bases). The germline V and J ends were trimmed by 8 bases and 15 bases, with 36 bases remaining between them. This CDR3 region has 17 residues. Germline CDR1 and CDR2: MNHNS and SASEGT. The DNA for the CDR3 is TGTGCCAGCCGATGGGGGGGCTCCCGACCAGAATCGGATACGCGATATTTT. Protein product: CASRWGGSRPESDTRYF.

This clonotype was counted a few times. The chain combines TRBV4-1 with TRBJ2-1; the match to TRBD2 covers 8 bases. Germline CDR1 and CDR2: MGHRA and YSYEKL. V shed 1 base and J 4 bases; nucleotides not matched to a gene: 6. The CDR3 consists of 16 residues. The CDR3 bases are TGCGCCAGCAGCCAAGGTCGGGGGGGAAGATACAATGAGCAGTTCTTC. Its translation is CASSQGRGGRYNEQFF.

On this clonotype itself: A much larger clone is a single base away; this may be a read error. The chain carries TRBV6-5 and TRBJ2-1; D ambiguous. The CDR3 is 12 amino acids. The V end was cut by 7 bases, the J end by 8 bases, with 12 bases between. Germline-derived CDR1 and CDR2 are MNHEY and SVGAGI. The CDR3 DNA reads as TGTGCCAGCAATGCCAGTTTGGATGAGCAGTTCTTC. Translation gives CASNASLDEQFF.

The CDR3 DNA is TGTGCCAGCAGTGAAGCGCTTGATTCACCCCTCCACTTT. Its translation: CASSEALDSPLHF. The J gene is TRBJ1-6, the V gene TRBV2, with D unclear. The CDR3 spans 13 residues. The ends were cut back, 0 bases at V and 8 bases at J, with 5 bases in the middle. CDR1 SNHLY and CDR2 FYNNEI come from the germline V gene.

The V gene is TRBV7-2, the J gene TRBJ1-1, with D perhaps TRBD1 (5 bases). Trimming cost V 5 bases and J 7 bases, with 17 bases left between them. CDR1 and CDR2 (germline): SGHTA, FQGNSA. The CDR3 has 14 residues. CDR3 amino acids: CASSTQGGVGEAFF. The CDR3 bases are TGTGCCAGCAGCACCCAAGGAGGGGTCGGTGAAGCTTTCTTT.

Comment on this clonotype: A read error is possible here, since a much larger clone lies one base away. This chain joins TRBV10-3 and TRBJ2-3; D not certain. The J call may be in error: the DNA end matches TRBJ1-5 better. The CDR3 runs to 13 residues. Germline V gives CDR1 ENHRY, CDR2 SYGVKD. CDR3 coding DNA: TGTGCCACGAATGCGGTTTCGGCAGATACGCAGCATTTT. Protein: CATNAVSADTQHF.

This clonotype was picked up one time. This may be a read error: a much more frequent sequence differs by one nucleotide. The genes are TRBV20-1 and TRBJ2-7, with 13 bases matching TRBD2. From germline, CDR1 is DFQATT and CDR2 SNEGSKA (reference sequence). The CDR3 extends over 16 amino acids. In DNA, the CDR3 is TGCAGTGCCTCCGGGACTAGCGGGAAGAGCTCCTGCGAGCAGTACTTC. The encoded protein is CSASGTSGKSSCEQYF.

The chain links TRBV20-1 to TRBJ1-1, with 7 bases identical to TRBD1. This CDR3 region has 14 residues. CDR1 is DFQATT, CDR2 SNEGSKA, per germline (reference sequence). The junction had 15 bases not matched to a gene; V was cut back by 5 bases and J by 9 bases. CDR3: CSAGGATGHTKAFF. DNA of the CDR3: TGCAGTGCTGGTGGGGCGACAGGGCATACTAAAGCTTTCTTT.

This clonotype was seen repeatedly, ten times or more. This chain links TRBV4-3 with TRBJ1-2; 10 bases align to TRBD1. CDR3 size: 13 residues. Trimming cost V 5 bases and J 4 bases; bases outside gene matches: 1. Germline V gene lookup returns CDR1 LGHNA and CDR2 YSLEER. The CDR3 loop is CASSWTGGYGYTF. The CDR3 DNA reads TGCGCCAGCAGCTGGACAGGGGGCTATGGCTACACCTTC.

As regards this clonotype: An end of the junction differs from the germline gene, which may be a read error. The chain carries TRBV4-3 and TRBJ2-7, with no clear D. This CDR3 is built from 13 residues. Per the germline V gene, CDR1 is LGHNA and CDR2 is YSLEER. CDR3 loop: CANSQQYGYEQYF. Here the CDR3 DNA reads TGCGCCAACAGCCAACAGTACGGATACGAGCAGTACTTC.

A note on this clonotype: A read error is possible here, since a much larger clone lies one base away. The V call is TRBV6-1, the J call TRBJ2-3; D not resolved. Matching the DNA end better, TRBJ1-5 makes the J call doubtful. Germline CDR1 and CDR2: MNHNS and SASEGT. The CDR3 is 14 amino acids. Here the CDR3 DNA reads TGTGCCAGCAGTGATGAGGGTAGCACAGATACGCAGCATTTT. The encoded protein is CASSDEGSTDTQHF.

This chain links TRBV6-2 or TRBV6-3 with TRBJ1-4; unclear D gene. V was shortened by 1 base and J by 8 bases, with 8 bases between the two germline ends. The CDR3 loop spans 13 amino acids. CDR1 is MNHEY, CDR2 SVGEGT, per germline. In nucleotides, the CDR3 is TGTGCCAGCAGTTACTTGAACAGCGAAAAACTGTTTTTT. Protein product: CASSYLNSEKLFF.

This chain links TRBV7-3 with TRBJ2-3; D gene unclear. Germline V gene lookup returns CDR1 SGHTA and CDR2 FQGTGA. This CDR3 region has 14 residues. V was shortened by 1 base and J by 2 bases, with 7 bases between the two germline ends. DNA of the CDR3: TGTGCCAGCAGCTTAATGGCGACCACAGATACGCAGTATTTT. Amino acid sequence: CASSLMATTDTQYF.

In the case of this clonotype: Being one base from a much bigger clone, this may be a read error. The CDR3 loop reads CSVDRERRDEQFF. As DNA, the CDR3 is TGCAGCGTTGATCGGGAGAGACGGGATGAGCAGTTCTTC. V gene TRBV29-1 combines with J gene TRBJ2-1, with a weak D call TRBD2 (6 bases). Germline V gene lookup returns CDR1 SQVTM and CDR2 ANQGSEA. This CDR3 spans 13 amino acids. V lost 3 bases, J lost 8 bases, and 14 bases lay in between.

Notes on this clonotype: At one end, the junction sequence differs from germline, possibly due to a read error. For the CDR3, the DNA is TGTGCCAACAGCTTAAAGGTTAAGGATGAGCACTTCTTC. Translating it yields CANSLKVKDEHFF. The chain uses TRBV11-2 and TRBJ2-1; no firm D call. The CDR3 sequence is 13 residues long. Germline V gene lookup returns CDR1 SGHAT and CDR2 FQNNGV.

As to this clonotype: A clone one base away is much larger, so this may be a read error. V and J are TRBV4-1 and TRBJ2-1; 10 nucleotides align to TRBD2. J lost 7 bases, V lost 0 bases, and 15 bases had no gene match. The CDR3 has 19 residues. In germline, CDR1 is MGHRA, CDR2 YSYEKL. CDR3 in DNA: TGCGCCAGCAGCCAAGATCAGGTACAATCGGCTAGCGGGAGAAATGAGCAGTTCTTC. It is translated as CASSQDQVQSASGRNEQFF.